What follows are 5 T cell receptor beta chains derived from one specimen sequenced in a study of blood T cells in healthy people across ages. A second PCR, run for about 7 to 11 cycles, used a sample-barcoded 5' primer plus a J-beta primer mix. TCRdb ran MiXCR on the 5' RACE reads and lists one entry per CDR3 protein. Here the sample spans roughly 1,000,000 distinct CDR3 sequences, approximately 25% being singletons. These same data were also listed under a study on T cells of mothers and their children.

Material: blood. The source is a girl aged 2-15 years in good health.

The chain recombines TRBV6-2 or TRBV6-3 with TRBJ2-7, with TRBD2 matching 9 bases. The end of the DNA aligns better with TRBJ2-1, so the J call may be wrong. Germline CDR1 reads MNHEY; CDR2 reads SVGEGT. The CDR3 is 20 amino acids. CDR3 coding DNA: TGTGCCAGCAGTCCCTGGGGCGGGGGGGCCGGCCTCTCGTCCTACAATGAGCAGTTCTTC. Its protein is CASSPWGGGAGLSSYNEQFF.

This clonotype appeared a few times. The rearrangement uses TRBV20-1 and TRBJ1-2; D call uncertain. The CDR3 totals 18 residues. CDR1 DFQATT and CDR2 SNEGSKA come from the germline V gene (reference sequence). V lost 1 base to trimming and J lost 4 bases, with 25 bases between them. CDR3 nucleotide sequence: TGCAGTGCTAGAGCGAGTCAACACCCCCAGGCAGGCCCCTATGGCTACACCTTC. Translated, it gives CSARASQHPQAGPYGYTF.

The chain recombines TRBV2 with TRBJ2-1, with 11 bases identical to TRBD1. Per the germline V gene, CDR1 is SNHLY and CDR2 is FYNNEI. This CDR3 is 15 amino acids long. V dropped 7 bases and J dropped 5; count of bases not matched to a gene: 7. The CDR3 here is CASKWTGGSDNEQFF. CDR3 coding DNA: TGTGCCAGCAAATGGACAGGGGGCAGCGACAATGAGCAGTTCTTC.

The chain has TRBV29-1 and TRBJ2-1, with 9 bases matching TRBD2. Germline trimming cut 7 bases from V and 0 bases from J; bases unmatched to any gene: 7. Germline lookup yields CDR1 SQVTM and CDR2 ANQGSEA. CDR3 length: 15 residues. CDR3 in DNA: TGCAGCGCCCTAAGCGGGAGGAGCTCCTACAATGAGCAGTTCTTC. This translates into CSALSGRSSYNEQFF.

The V call is TRBV6-2 or TRBV6-3, the J call TRBJ2-5; no reliable D call. Germline CDR1 and CDR2: MNHEY and SVGEGT. The CDR3 totals 12 residues. Trimming pared 2 bases from V and 10 bases from J, leaving 11 bases between. The CDR3 here is CASSYNSADQYF. The CDR3 nucleotides are TGTGCCAGCAGTTACAACTCGGCGGACCAGTACTTC.